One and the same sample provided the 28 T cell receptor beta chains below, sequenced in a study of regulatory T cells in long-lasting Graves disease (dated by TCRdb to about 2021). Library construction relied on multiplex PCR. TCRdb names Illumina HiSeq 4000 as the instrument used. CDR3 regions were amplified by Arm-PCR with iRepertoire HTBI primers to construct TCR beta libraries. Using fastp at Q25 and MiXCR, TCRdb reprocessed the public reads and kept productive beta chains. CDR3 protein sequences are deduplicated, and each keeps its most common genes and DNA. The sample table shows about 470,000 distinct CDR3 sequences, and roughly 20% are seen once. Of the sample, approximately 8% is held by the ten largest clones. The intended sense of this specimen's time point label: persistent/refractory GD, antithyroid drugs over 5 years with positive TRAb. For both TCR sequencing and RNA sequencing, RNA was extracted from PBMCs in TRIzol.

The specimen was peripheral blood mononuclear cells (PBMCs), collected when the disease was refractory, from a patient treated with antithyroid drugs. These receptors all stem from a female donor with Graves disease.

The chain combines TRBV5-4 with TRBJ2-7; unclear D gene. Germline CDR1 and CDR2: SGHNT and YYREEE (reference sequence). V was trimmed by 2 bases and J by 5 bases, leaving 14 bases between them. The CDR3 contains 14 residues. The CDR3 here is CASSFGQIVHEQYF. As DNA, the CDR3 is TGTGCCAGCAGCTTTGGGCAGATCGTCCACGAGCAGTACTTC. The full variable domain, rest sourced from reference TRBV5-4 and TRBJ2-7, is ETGVTQSPTHLIKTRGQQVTLRCSSQSGHNTVSWYQQALGQGPQFIFQYYREEENGRGNFPPRFSGLQFPNYSSELNVNALELDDSALYLCASSFGQIVHEQYFGPGTRLTVT.

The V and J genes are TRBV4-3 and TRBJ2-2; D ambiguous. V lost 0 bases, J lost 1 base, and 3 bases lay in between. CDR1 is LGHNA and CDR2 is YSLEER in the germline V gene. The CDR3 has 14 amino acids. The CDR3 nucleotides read TGCGCCAGCAGCCAAGACAGGAACACCGGGGAGCTGTTTTTT. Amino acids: CASSQDRNTGELFF.

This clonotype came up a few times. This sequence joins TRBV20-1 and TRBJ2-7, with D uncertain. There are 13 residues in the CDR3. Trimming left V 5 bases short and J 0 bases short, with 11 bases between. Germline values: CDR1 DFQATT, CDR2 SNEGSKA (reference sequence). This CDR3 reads CSARQASSYEQYF. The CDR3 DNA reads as TGCAGTGCTCGGCAGGCGAGCTCCTACGAGCAGTACTTC.

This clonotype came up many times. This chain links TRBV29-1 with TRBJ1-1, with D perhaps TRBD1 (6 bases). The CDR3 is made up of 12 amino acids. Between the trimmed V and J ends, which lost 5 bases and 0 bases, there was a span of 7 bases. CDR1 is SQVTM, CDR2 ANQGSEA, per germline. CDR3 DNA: TGCAGCGTTTCAGGGGTGAACACTGAAGCTTTCTTT. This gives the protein CSVSGVNTEAFF.

The CDR3 loop reads CSASAGARMNTEAFF. CDR3 sequence (DNA): TGCAGTGCTAGTGCGGGGGCTCGCATGAACACTGAAGCTTTCTTT. The chain recombines TRBV20-1 with TRBJ1-1; possible D gene TRBD1, 6 bases. Trimming shortened V by 3 bases and J by 0 bases, and 14 bases separated the two germline ends. The CDR3 totals 15 residues. The germline V gene encodes CDR1 DFQATT and CDR2 SNEGSKA (reference sequence).

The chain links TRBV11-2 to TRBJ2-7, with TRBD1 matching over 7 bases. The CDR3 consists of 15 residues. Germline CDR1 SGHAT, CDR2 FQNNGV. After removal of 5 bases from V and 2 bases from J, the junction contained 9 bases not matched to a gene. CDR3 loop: CASSREGGAAYEQYF. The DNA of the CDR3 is TGTGCCAGCAGCAGGGAAGGGGGCGCGGCCTACGAGCAGTACTTC. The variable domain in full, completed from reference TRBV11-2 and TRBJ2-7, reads EAGVAQSPRYKIIEKRQSVAFWCNPISGHATLYWYQQILGQGPKLLIQFQNNGVVDDSQLPKDRFSAERLKGVDSTLKIQPAKLEDSAVYLCASSREGGAAYEQYFGPGTRLTVT.

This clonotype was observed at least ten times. CDR3 sequence reads: CASSQGTGDSPLHF. The CDR3 nucleotides read TGTGCCAGCAGCCAAGGGACAGGGGATTCACCCCTCCACTTT. J is TRBJ1-6 and V is TRBV3-1; 9 bases are shared with TRBD1. Germline CDR1 reads LGHDT; CDR2 reads YNNKEL (reference sequence). The CDR3 has 14 residues. Trimming cost V 1 base and J 8 bases; bases outside gene matches: 0.

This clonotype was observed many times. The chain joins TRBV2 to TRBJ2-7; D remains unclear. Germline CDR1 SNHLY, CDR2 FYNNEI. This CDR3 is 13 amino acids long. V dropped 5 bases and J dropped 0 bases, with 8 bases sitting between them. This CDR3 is CASSHGRSYEQYF. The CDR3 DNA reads TGTGCCAGCAGTCACGGCCGCTCCTACGAGCAGTACTTC. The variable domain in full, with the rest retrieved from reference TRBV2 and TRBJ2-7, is EPEVTQTPSHQVTQMGQEVILRCVPISNHLYFYWYRQILGQKVEFLVSFYNNEISEKSEIFDDQFSVERPDGSNFTLKIRSTKLEDSAMYFCASSHGRSYEQYFGPGTRLTVT.

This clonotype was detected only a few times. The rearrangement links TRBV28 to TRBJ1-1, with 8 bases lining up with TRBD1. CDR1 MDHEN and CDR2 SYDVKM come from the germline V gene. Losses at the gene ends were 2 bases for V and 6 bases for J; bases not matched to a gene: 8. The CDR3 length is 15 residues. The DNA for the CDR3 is TGTGCCAGCAGTTTACAGGGGGCAATTTTCTCTGAAGCTTTCTTT. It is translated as CASSLQGAIFSEAFF.

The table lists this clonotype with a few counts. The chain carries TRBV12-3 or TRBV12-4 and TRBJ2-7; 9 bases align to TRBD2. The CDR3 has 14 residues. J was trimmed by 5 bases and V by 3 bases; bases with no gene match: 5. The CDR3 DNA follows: TGTGCCAGCAGTTTCGGCGGGAGGGTGCACGAGCAGTACTTC. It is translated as CASSFGGRVHEQYF.

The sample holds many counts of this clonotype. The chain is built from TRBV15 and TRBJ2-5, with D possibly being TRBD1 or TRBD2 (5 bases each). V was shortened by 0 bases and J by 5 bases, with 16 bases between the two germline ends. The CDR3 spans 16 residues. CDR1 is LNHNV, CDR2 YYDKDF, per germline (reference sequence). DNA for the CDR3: TGTGCCACCAGCAGAGATCGGGGACGTTCATCGGAGACCCAGTACTTC. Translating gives CATSRDRGRSSETQYF. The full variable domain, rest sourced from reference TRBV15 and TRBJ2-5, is DAMVIQNPRYQVTQFGKPVTLSCSQTLNHNVMYWYQQKSSQAPKLLFHYYDKDFNNEADTPDNFQSRRPNTSFCFLDIRSPGLGDTAMYLCATSRDRGRSSETQYFGPGTRLLVL.

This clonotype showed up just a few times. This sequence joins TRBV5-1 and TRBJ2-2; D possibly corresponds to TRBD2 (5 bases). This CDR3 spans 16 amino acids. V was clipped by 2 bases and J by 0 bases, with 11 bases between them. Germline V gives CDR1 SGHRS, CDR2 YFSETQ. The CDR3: CASSFGRVSNTGELFF. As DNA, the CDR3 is TGCGCCAGCAGCTTTGGGCGGGTATCGAACACCGGGGAGCTGTTTTTT. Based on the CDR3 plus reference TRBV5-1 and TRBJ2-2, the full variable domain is KAGVTQTPRYLIKTRGQQVTLSCSPISGHRSVSWYQQTPGQGLQFLFEYFSETQRNKGNFPGRFSGRQFSNSRSEMNVSTLELGDSALYLCASSFGRVSNTGELFFGEGSRLTVL.

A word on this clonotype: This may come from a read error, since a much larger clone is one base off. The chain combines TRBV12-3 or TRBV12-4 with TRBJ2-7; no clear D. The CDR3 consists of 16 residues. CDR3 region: CANSYSPLIPEYEQYF. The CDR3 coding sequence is TGTGCCAACAGTTACTCACCCCTAATACCCGAATACGAGCAGTACTTC.

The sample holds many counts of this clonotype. The CDR3 DNA sequence: TGTGCCAGCAGCCATTATGACGGTGGGGAGACCCAGTACTTC. Translation: CASSHYDGGETQYF. V gene TRBV3-1 combines with J gene TRBJ2-5; D gene uncertain. V lost 3 bases and J 5 bases, leaving 13 bases between the germline ends. The V gene's germline CDR1 is LGHDT and CDR2 YNNKEL (reference sequence). The CDR3 extends over 14 amino acids.

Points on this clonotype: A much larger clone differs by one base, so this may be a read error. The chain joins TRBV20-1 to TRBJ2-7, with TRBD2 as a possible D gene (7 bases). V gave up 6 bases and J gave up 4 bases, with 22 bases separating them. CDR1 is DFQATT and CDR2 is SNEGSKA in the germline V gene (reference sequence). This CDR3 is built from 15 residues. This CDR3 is CSAPRRRGRRYEQYF. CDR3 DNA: TGCAGTGCACCCCGAAGGCGGGGGCGTCGTTACGAGCAGTACTTC.

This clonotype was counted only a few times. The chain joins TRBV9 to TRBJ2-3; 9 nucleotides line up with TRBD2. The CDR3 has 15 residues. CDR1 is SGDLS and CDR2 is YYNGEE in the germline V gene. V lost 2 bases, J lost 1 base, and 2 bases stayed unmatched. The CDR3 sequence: CASSVAGGGTDTQYF. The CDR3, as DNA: TGTGCCAGCAGCGTCGCGGGAGGGGGCACAGATACGCAGTATTTT.

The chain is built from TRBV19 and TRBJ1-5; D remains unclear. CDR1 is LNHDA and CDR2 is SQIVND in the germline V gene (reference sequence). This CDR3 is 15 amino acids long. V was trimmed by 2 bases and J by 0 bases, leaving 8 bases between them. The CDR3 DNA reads TGTGCCAGTAGTATAAACACTTATAGCAATCAGCCCCAGCATTTT. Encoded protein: CASSINTYSNQPQHF.

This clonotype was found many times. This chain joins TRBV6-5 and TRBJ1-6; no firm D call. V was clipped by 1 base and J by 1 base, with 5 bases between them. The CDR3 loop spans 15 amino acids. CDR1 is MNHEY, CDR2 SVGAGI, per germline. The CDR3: CASSYLGSYNSPLHF. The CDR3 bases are TGTGCCAGCAGTTACTTGGGGTCCTATAATTCACCCCTCCACTTT.

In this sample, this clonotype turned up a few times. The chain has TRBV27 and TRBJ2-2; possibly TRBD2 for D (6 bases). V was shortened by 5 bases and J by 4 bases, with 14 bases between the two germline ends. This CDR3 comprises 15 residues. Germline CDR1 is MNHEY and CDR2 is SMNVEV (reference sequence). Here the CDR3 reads CASSITGTSTGELFF. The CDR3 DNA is TGTGCCAGCAGTATAACCGGGACTTCCACCGGGGAGCTGTTTTTT.

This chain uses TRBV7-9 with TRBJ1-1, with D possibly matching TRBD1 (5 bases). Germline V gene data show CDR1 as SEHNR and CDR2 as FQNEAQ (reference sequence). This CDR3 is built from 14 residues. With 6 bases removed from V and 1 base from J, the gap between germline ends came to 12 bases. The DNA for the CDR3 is TGTGCCAGCAGGTTGGGCGGGGCGAACACTGAAGCTTTCTTT. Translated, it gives CASRLGGANTEAFF.

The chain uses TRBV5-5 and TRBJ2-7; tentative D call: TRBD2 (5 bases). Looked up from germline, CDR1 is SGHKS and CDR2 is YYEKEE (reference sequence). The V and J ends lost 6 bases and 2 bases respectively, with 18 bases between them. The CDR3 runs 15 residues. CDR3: CASMEAANTPYEQYF. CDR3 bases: TGTGCCAGCATGGAAGCGGCTAATACTCCCTACGAGCAGTACTTC.

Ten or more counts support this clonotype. Written as DNA, the CDR3 is TGTGCCAGCAGCCAAGAATGGGGGACCCTCCACTTT. Protein sequence: CASSQEWGTLHF. This chain uses TRBV3-1 with TRBJ1-6; possible D gene TRBD1, 5 bases. The V end was cut by 0 bases, the J end by 14 bases, with 8 bases between. The CDR3 runs 12 residues. CDR1 is LGHDT and CDR2 is YNNKEL in the germline V gene (reference sequence).

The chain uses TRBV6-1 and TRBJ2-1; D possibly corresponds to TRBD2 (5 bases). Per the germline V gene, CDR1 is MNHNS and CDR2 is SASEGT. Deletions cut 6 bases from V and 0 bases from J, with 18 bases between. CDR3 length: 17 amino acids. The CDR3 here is CASRDVQRMSSYNEQFF. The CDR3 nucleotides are TGTGCCAGCAGGGACGTGCAGCGGATGAGCTCCTACAATGAGCAGTTCTTC.

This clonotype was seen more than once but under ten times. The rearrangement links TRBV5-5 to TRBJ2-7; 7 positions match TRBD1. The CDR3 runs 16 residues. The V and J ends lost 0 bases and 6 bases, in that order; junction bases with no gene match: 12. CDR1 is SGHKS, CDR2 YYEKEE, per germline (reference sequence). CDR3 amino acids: CASSLEGQSFSVEQYF. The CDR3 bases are TGTGCCAGCAGCTTGGAGGGACAGTCCTTCAGTGTCGAGCAGTACTTC.

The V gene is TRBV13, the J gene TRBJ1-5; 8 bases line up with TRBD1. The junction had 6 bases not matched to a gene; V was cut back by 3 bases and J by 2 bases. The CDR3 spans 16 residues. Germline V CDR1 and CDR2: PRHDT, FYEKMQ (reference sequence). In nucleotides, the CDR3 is TGTGCCAGCAGCTTCTCAGGGGGCGAGGGCAATCAGCCCCAGCATTTT. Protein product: CASSFSGGEGNQPQHF.

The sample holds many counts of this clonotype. This chain's CDR3 is CASSIRDRVYEQYF. The CDR3 DNA is TGTGCCAGCAGTATACGGGACAGGGTCTACGAGCAGTACTTC. The genes are TRBV28 and TRBJ2-7, with 9 bases matching TRBD1. CDR1 and CDR2 (germline): MDHEN, SYDVKM. V trimming: 5 bases; J trimming: 3 bases; junction bases outside the gene matches: 5. The CDR3 is 14 residues long. The full variable domain, with the rest looked up from reference TRBV28 and TRBJ2-7, is DVKVTQSSRYLVKRTGEKVFLECVQDMDHENMFWYRQDPGLGLRLIYFSYDVKMKEKGDIPEGYSVSREKKERFSLILESASTNQTSMYLCASSIRDRVYEQYFGPGTRLTVT.

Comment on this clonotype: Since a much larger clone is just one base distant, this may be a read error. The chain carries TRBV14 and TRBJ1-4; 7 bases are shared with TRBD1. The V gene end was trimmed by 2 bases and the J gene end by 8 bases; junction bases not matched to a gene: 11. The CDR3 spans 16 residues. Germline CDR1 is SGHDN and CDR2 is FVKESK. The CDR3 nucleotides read TGTGCCAGCAGCCAAAACCTTCGGGCAGGGGGGGAAAAACTGTTTTTT. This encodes CASSQNLRAGGEKLFF.

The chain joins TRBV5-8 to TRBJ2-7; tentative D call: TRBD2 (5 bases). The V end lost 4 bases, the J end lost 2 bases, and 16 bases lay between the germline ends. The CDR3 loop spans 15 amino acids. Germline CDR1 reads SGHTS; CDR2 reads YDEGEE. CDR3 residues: CASSPDSTRPYEQYF. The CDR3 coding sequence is TGTGCCAGCAGCCCGGACTCAACGAGACCCTACGAGCAGTACTTC.